The subject of this entry is one T cell receptor (beta chain). The data are from a study of technical replicates of blood from a few donors. Germline assignment: CDR1 LGHNA and CDR2 YNFKEQ. The CDR3 has 15 residues. V shed 4 bases, J shed 7 bases, and the junction held 7 bases outside the gene matches. This table comes from immunoSEQ multiplex PCR, and its TCRdb copy is limited to in-frame clones, with some not included. The sample carries approximately 44,000 clones, over 95% recorded once. This receptor was obtained from a human donor in good health. The sample consisted of T cells isolated from PBMCs. The chain couples TRBV4-2 to TRBJ1-4; 9 bases line up with TRBD1. CDR3 nucleotide sequence: TGTGCCAGCAGCCGATTGGGGACAGGGAGTGAAAAACTGTTTTTT. It codes for CASSRLGTGSEKLFF.